Below, 5 T cell receptor beta chains from the same sample are listed, as sequenced in a study of monozygotic twins with inflammatory bowel disease. TCRdb derives one entry per CDR3 protein from the 5' RACE reads, leaving out DNA. The sample has over 200,000 distinct CDR3 sequences. The sequenced material came from blood. The origin of the receptors is a human donor with ulcerative colitis or Crohn's disease, or a healthy co-twin of an affected twin (not recorded which).

V gene TRBV5-1 combines with J gene TRBJ2-3; the D gene TCRdb calls, TRBD1, cannot be checked with no DNA. Germline-derived CDR1 and CDR2 are SGHRS and YFSETQ. The CDR3 spans 15 residues. The CDR3 loop reads CASSGGQGATDTQYF.

The gene calls are TRBV25-1 and TRBJ2-1; as DNA is missing, the TRBD1 call by TCRdb cannot be tested. Germline CDR1 and CDR2: MGHDK and SYGVNS. There are 16 residues in the CDR3. CDR3 region: CASSELMGRSYNEQFF.

Here the CDR3 reads CAISSLDSDTGELFF. V usage is TRBV10-3 and J usage is TRBJ2-2; TCRdb's assignment of TRBD1 cannot be checked, as there is no DNA. CDR3 length: 15 amino acids. Germline lookup yields CDR1 ENHRY and CDR2 SYGVKD.

The genes are TRBV5-1 and TRBJ2-3. The CDR3 length is 15 residues. The germline gives CDR1 SGHRS, CDR2 YFSETQ. The CDR3 protein is CASSFPVLGPDTQYF.

The chain recombines TRBV7-2 with TRBJ2-5; TCRdb's assignment of TRBD2 cannot be checked, as there is no DNA. Germline V lookup: CDR1 SGHTA, CDR2 FQGNSA. This CDR3 comprises 17 residues. CDR3 amino acids: CASSLLGGPKSRETQYF.